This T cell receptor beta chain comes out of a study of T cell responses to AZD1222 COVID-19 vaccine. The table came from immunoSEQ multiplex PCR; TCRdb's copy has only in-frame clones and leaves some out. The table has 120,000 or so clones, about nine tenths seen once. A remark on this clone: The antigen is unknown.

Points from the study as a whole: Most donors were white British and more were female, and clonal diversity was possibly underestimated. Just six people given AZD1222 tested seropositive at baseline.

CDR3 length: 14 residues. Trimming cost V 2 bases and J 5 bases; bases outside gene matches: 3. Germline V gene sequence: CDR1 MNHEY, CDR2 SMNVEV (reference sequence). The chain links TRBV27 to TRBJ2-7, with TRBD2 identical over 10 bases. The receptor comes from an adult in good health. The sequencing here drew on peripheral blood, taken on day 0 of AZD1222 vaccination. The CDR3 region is CASSLSGGAHEQYF. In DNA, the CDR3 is TGTGCCAGCAGTTTAAGCGGGGGGGCCCACGAGCAGTACTTC.